The 14 T cell receptor beta chains presented below share a single source sample, sequenced in a study of OX40 agonist ivuxolimab in advanced cancers. The repertoire was sequenced with immunoSEQ multiplex PCR; TCRdb's copy has only in-frame clones and lacks some. Of approximately 58,000 clones in the sample, 70% to 85% were seen once. This material consisted of CD4+ or CD8+ T cells sorted from blood, taken in a trial of the OX40 agonist ivuxolimab. These TCRs come from an adult with an advanced solid tumor such as melanoma, head and neck, liver or kidney cancer.

V is TRBV6-1 and J is TRBJ2-1; tentatively, D is TRBD1 (5 bases). The CDR3 runs 14 residues. V was pared by 3 bases and J by 9 bases, with 15 bases between. Germline V gene lookup returns CDR1 MNHNS and CDR2 SASEGT. The chain's CDR3 is CASSEARVGGEQFF. CDR3 DNA sequence: TGTGCCAGCAGTGAGGCCAGGGTAGGTGGTGAGCAGTTCTTC.

The gene calls are TRBV5-8 and TRBJ1-2; D possibly corresponds to TRBD1 (6 bases). The CDR3 is made up of 15 amino acids. The V end was cut by 9 bases, the J end by 7 bases, with 25 bases between. Germline CDR1 reads SGHTS; CDR2 reads YDEGEE. The CDR3 DNA is TGTGCCACCACCCTCGGGACGGGGGCCTTTCGTGGCTACACCTTC. Its translation: CATTLGTGAFRGYTF.

The CDR3 DNA follows: TGTGCCAGCAGCTTAGCGGGGACAGAAATTGAAGCTTTCTTT. Translated, it gives CASSLAGTEIEAFF. This chain links TRBV7-9 with TRBJ1-1, with 7 positions matching TRBD1. From germline, CDR1 is SEHNR and CDR2 FQNEAQ (reference sequence). The J segment lost 7 bases and the V segment lost 0 bases, leaving 5 bases of the junction unmatched. The CDR3 extends over 14 amino acids. Variable domain in full (rest from reference TRBV7-9 and TRBJ1-1): DTGVSQNPRHKITKRGQNVTFRCDPISEHNRLYWYRQTLGQGPEFLTYFQNEAQLEKSRLLSDRFSAERPKGSFSTLEIQRTEQGDSAMYLCASSLAGTEIEAFFGQGTRLTVV.

This clone was found once. The gene calls are TRBV11-2 and TRBJ1-1, with 10 bases aligning to TRBD1. Trimming at V came to 2 bases and at J to 6 bases, leaving 12 bases not matched to a gene. The CDR3 loop spans 17 amino acids. CDR1 is SGHAT, CDR2 FQNNGV, per germline. The chain's CDR3 is CASSLTLPGQGRSEAFF. DNA for the CDR3: TGTGCCAGCAGCTTAACACTGCCGGGACAGGGGCGGTCTGAAGCTTTCTTT. Supplemented by reference TRBV11-2 and TRBJ1-1, the full variable domain reads EAGVAQSPRYKIIEKRQSVAFWCNPISGHATLYWYQQILGQGPKLLIQFQNNGVVDDSQLPKDRFSAERLKGVDSTLKIQPAKLEDSAVYLCASSLTLPGQGRSEAFFGQGTRLTVV.

This chain's CDR3 is CASSQPGGLQETQYF. The CDR3 coding sequence is TGTGCCAGCTCACAGCCCGGGGGGCTCCAAGAGACCCAGTACTTC. This chain uses TRBV18 with TRBJ2-5; perhaps TRBD2 as D (7 bases). Germline-derived CDR1 and CDR2 are KGHSH and LQKENI. The ends were cut back, 4 bases at V and 1 base at J, with 13 bases in the middle. The CDR3 has 15 residues.

The J gene is TRBJ2-2, the V gene TRBV6-1; 8 bases are a match to TRBD2. This CDR3 region has 15 residues. Trimming cost V 1 base and J 3 bases; bases outside gene matches: 1. Germline CDR1 is MNHNS and CDR2 is SASEGT. CDR3 DNA sequence: TGTGCCAGCAGTGAAGGAGCGGGAGACACCGGGGAGCTGTTTTTT. It translates to CASSEGAGDTGELFF.

The chain carries TRBV6-4 and TRBJ2-7, with D hard to call. CDR3 size: 13 residues. Germline CDR1 MRHNA, CDR2 SNTAGT. V dropped 0 bases and J dropped 3 bases, with 6 bases sitting between them. The CDR3 is CASSDSPGYEQYF. CDR3 bases: TGTGCCAGCAGTGACTCCCCTGGCTACGAGCAGTACTTC.

The chain uses TRBV5-1 and TRBJ1-3, with no clear D. This CDR3 comprises 16 residues. The germline V gene encodes CDR1 SGHRS and CDR2 YFSETQ. Trimming cost V 4 bases and J 1 base, with 15 bases left between them. The CDR3: CASSKEPVGSGNTIYF. The CDR3 nucleotides read TGCGCCAGCAGCAAAGAACCCGTAGGGTCTGGAAACACCATATATTTT.

The chain links TRBV11-1 to TRBJ2-7, with no clear D. V was cut by 5 bases and J by 0 bases, with 11 bases left in between. Germline loops: CDR1 SGHAT, CDR2 FQDESV (reference sequence). The CDR3 is 14 amino acids. CDR3 protein: CASSLSRDSYEQYF. The CDR3 region has the DNA TGTGCCAGCAGCCTAAGCCGAGACTCCTACGAGCAGTACTTC. Full variable domain (remainder filled in from reference TRBV11-1 and TRBJ2-7): EAEVAQSPRYKITEKSQAVAFWCDPISGHATLYWYRQILGQGPELLVQFQDESVVDDSQLPKDRFSAERLKGVDSTLKIQPAELGDSAMYLCASSLSRDSYEQYFGPGTRLTVT.

The chain couples TRBV5-4 to TRBJ2-3; D may be TRBD1 (5 bases). The CDR3 is made up of 17 amino acids. Germline CDR1 and CDR2: SGHNT and YYREEE (reference sequence). V lost 3 bases and J 4 bases, leaving 21 bases between the germline ends. This CDR3 reads CASSSRMGVDIPDTQYF. The CDR3 nucleotides read TGTGCCAGCAGCTCCCGAATGGGTGTGGACATCCCAGATACGCAGTATTTT.

The chain combines TRBV5-1 with TRBJ1-2; D unclear. Germline V gene sequence: CDR1 SGHRS, CDR2 YFSETQ. The ends were cut back, 0 bases at V and 10 bases at J, with 13 bases in the middle. The CDR3 is 13 amino acids. CDR3 bases: TGCGCCAGCAGCTTGGGGACCGGCCGGATCTACACCTTC. Protein product: CASSLGTGRIYTF.

The CDR3 is CASSPTGGGTEAFF. The CDR3, as DNA: TGTGCCAGCAGCCCGACTGGGGGGGGCACTGAAGCTTTCTTT. The rearrangement links TRBV11-2 to TRBJ1-1; a possible D gene is TRBD1 (5 bases). CDR1 SGHAT and CDR2 FQNNGV come from the germline V gene. This CDR3 is built from 14 residues. Trimming cost V 5 bases and J 4 bases, with 14 bases left between them.

As DNA, the CDR3 is TGCAGCGTTTATGGGGGACAGTTCAGGAACACTGAAGCTTTCTTT. This encodes CSVYGGQFRNTEAFF. The genes are TRBV29-1 and TRBJ1-1; TRBD1 agrees at 7 bases. The germline gives CDR1 SQVTM, CDR2 ANQGSEA. The V and J ends lost 5 bases and 1 base, in that order; junction bases with no gene match: 10. The CDR3 covers 15 residues.

The chain couples TRBV6-6 to TRBJ2-3; weak D call: TRBD2 (5 bases). Trimming removed 5 bases from V and 0 bases from J, with 15 bases in between. The CDR3 is made up of 16 amino acids. Germline CDR1 MNHNY, CDR2 SVGAGI (reference sequence). This chain's CDR3 is CASSPRGAPSTDTQYF. In DNA, the CDR3 is TGTGCCAGCAGTCCCCGGGGAGCACCTAGCACAGATACGCAGTATTTT.